A single sample is the source of the 9 T cell receptor beta chains below, sequenced in a study of early T cells in non-severe SARS-CoV-2 infection. TCRdb fed the 5' RACE reads into MiXCR, producing one record per CDR3 protein. The sample holds 45,000 to 60,000 distinct CDR3 sequences, 6.5% to 8.5% seen once. The sequenced sample consisted of whole blood. The receptors here all came from an adult who was a healthcare worker with PCR-confirmed SARS-CoV-2 infection or an uninfected control (not recorded which).

This clonotype was counted only a few times. The chain has TRBV28 and TRBJ2-5, with 11 bases aligning to TRBD2. Germline V lookup: CDR1 MDHEN, CDR2 SYDVKM. V gave up 6 bases and J gave up 2 bases; unmatched junction bases: 14. This CDR3 is 18 amino acids long. The chain's CDR3 is CASSSRGSGLAEQETQYF. The CDR3 coding sequence is TGTGCCAGCAGCTCACGGGGGTCGGGACTAGCGGAACAAGAGACCCAGTACTTC.

The V call is TRBV7-6, the J call TRBJ2-5; 7 positions match TRBD2. The V gene's germline CDR1 is SGHVS and CDR2 FNYEAQ. CDR3 length equals 14 residues. The V and J ends lost 5 bases and 1 base, in that order; junction bases with no gene match: 4. In DNA, the CDR3 is TGTGCCAGCAGCCGCAGCGGGACCCAAGAGACCCAGTACTTC. It specifies CASSRSGTQETQYF.

A few counts support this clonotype. The CDR3 DNA reads TGTGCCAGCAGTTTTACGGTGACGAACACTGAAGCTTTCTTT. As protein: CASSFTVTNTEAFF. The V call is TRBV27, the J call TRBJ1-1; the D is unclear. V was shortened by 3 bases and J by 1 base, with 9 bases between the two germline ends. Germline V gene sequence: CDR1 MNHEY, CDR2 SMNVEV (reference sequence). The CDR3 extends over 14 amino acids.

At least ten counts were recorded for this clonotype. The chain has TRBV30 and TRBJ1-2, with a possible D match to TRBD1 (6 bases). Between the trimmed V and J ends, which lost 5 bases and 6 bases, there was a span of 16 bases. Germline CDR1 reads GTSNPN; CDR2 reads SVGIG (reference sequence). The CDR3 is 13 amino acids. The CDR3: CAWVLGGAHGYTF. The CDR3 DNA sequence: TGTGCCTGGGTACTAGGGGGAGCCCATGGCTACACCTTC. The full variable domain, in which reference TRBV30 and TRBJ1-2 provide the parts outside the CDR3, is SQTIHQWPATLVQPVGSPLSLECTVEGTSNPNLYWYRQAAGRGLQLLFYSVGIGQISSEVPQNLSASRPQDRQFILSSKKLLLSDSGFYLCAWVLGGAHGYTFGSGTRLTVV.

At least ten counts were recorded for this clonotype. The J gene is TRBJ1-2, the V gene TRBV10-3; D not resolved. V was shortened by 0 bases and J by 8 bases, with 16 bases between the two germline ends. Germline loops: CDR1 ENHRY, CDR2 SYGVKD. The CDR3 has 15 amino acids. The CDR3 sequence: CAISESLSGIRGYTF. CDR3 nucleotide sequence: TGTGCCATCAGTGAGTCCTTGAGCGGGATACGAGGCTACACCTTC.

Turning to this clonotype: This CDR3 fails to terminate in the conserved phenylalanine or tryptophan, so it likely reflects a read error. The chain uses TRBV11-2 and TRBJ2-3, with 10 bases fitting TRBD1. CDR3 size: 16 residues. The germline CDR1 and CDR2 sequences are SGHAT and FQNNGV. Trimming cost V 4 bases and J 3 bases; bases outside gene matches: 7. Written as DNA, the CDR3 is TGTGCCAGCAGCTCCGGGACAGGGGTCGGAACAGATACGCAGTATTTA. Amino acid sequence: CASSSGTGVGTDTQYL.

The V call is TRBV27, the J call TRBJ1-4; tentative D call: TRBD1 (5 bases). V lost 6 bases and J 13 bases, leaving 21 bases between the germline ends. The CDR3 is 14 residues long. Germline V gene lookup returns CDR1 MNHEY and CDR2 SMNVEV (reference sequence). The CDR3: CASSLQARSRSLFF. The DNA of the CDR3 is TGTGCCAGCAGCCTACAGGCCCGGAGTCGGTCACTGTTTTTT.

The sample holds many counts of this clonotype. The J gene is TRBJ2-1, the V gene TRBV7-2, with 7 bases identical to TRBD2. V gave up 10 bases and J gave up 3 bases; unmatched junction bases: 12. The CDR3 sequence is 15 residues long. Germline CDR1 and CDR2: SGHTA and FQGNSA. The CDR3 sequence: CATTVGGGIYNEQFF. The CDR3 DNA reads as TGTGCCACCACCGTCGGGGGAGGGATCTACAATGAGCAGTTCTTC.

This sequence joins TRBV9 and TRBJ2-1, with D uncertain. Germline CDR1 and CDR2: SGDLS and YYNGEE. Trimming cost V 0 bases and J 8 bases, with 12 bases left between them. CDR3 size: 14 residues. The chain's CDR3 is CASSVEVAEDEQFF. The CDR3 region has the DNA TGTGCCAGCAGCGTAGAAGTGGCCGAAGATGAGCAGTTCTTC.